This TCR beta chain derives from a study of T cells after yellow fever vaccination. The J segment lost 0 bases and the V segment lost 5 bases, leaving 5 bases of the junction unmatched. The germline V gene encodes CDR1 SEHNR and CDR2 FQNEAQ (reference sequence). CDR3 length: 15 amino acids. TCRdb reprocessed the 5' RACE reads with MiXCR, giving one entry per CDR3 protein. In the table there are about 320,000 distinct CDR3 sequences, about 10% of which are singletons. This TCR came from a man aged 18-30 years who received the YFV17D yellow fever vaccine. The sequencing here drew on CD4+ T cells sorted from PBMCs, taken 45 days after the yellow fever booster vaccination. The V gene is TRBV7-9, the J gene TRBJ2-3, with 7 nucleotides matching TRBD1. CDR3 DNA: TGTGCCAGCAGCACTGGGACAGTCAGCACAGATACGCAGTATTTT. It yields the protein CASSTGTVSTDTQYF.